The 5 T cell receptor beta chains reported below all come from one sample, sequenced in a study of CD8+ T cells in alopecia areata (dated by TCRdb to 2016 to 2018). Receptor libraries were prepared by the immunoSEQ multiplex PCR assay. For TCR sequencing, RNA was extracted from every sample and reverse transcribed into cDNA to serve as template. Here the immuneACCESS table is served through TCRdb, limited to in-frame sequences with V and J called. Missing clones are a known gap in these copies; in checked studies unresolved V genes cover under half, and the rest lacks a known reason. This sample is represented by tens of thousands of clones; about 71% of them were singletons. 20% to 25% of the sample is held by the ten biggest clonotypes. What the time point label conveys for this sample: less than five weeks on oral tofacitinib. What the treatment or condition label conveys for this sample: oral pan-JAK inhibitor, 5-10 mg twice daily.

This sample comprised CD8+ T cells sorted from blood, obtained at week 4, from a patient treated with tofacitinib. These receptors all come from a human donor with alopecia areata.

This clone was recorded a few times. The chain has TRBV7-8 and TRBJ2-1; 9 bases align to TRBD2. Germline V gives CDR1 SGHVS, CDR2 FQNEAQ. The CDR3 has 18 amino acids. After removal of 1 base from V and 7 bases from J, the junction contained 14 bases not matched to a gene. CDR3: CASSLGSGGGGLLNEQFF. The CDR3 DNA sequence: TGTGCCAGCAGCTTAGGATCTGGCGGGGGGGGTTTGTTAAATGAGCAGTTCTTC.

The chain uses TRBV29-1 and TRBJ2-2, with D uncertain. The CDR3 spans 13 residues. CDR1 is SQVTM and CDR2 is ANQGSEA in the germline V gene. The V end was cut by 5 bases, the J end by 1 base, with 8 bases between. The CDR3 nucleotides are TGCAGCGTTAGGTTCAAGAACACCGGGGAGCTGTTTTTT. It specifies CSVRFKNTGELFF.

This chain links TRBV30 with TRBJ2-7, with TRBD1 identical over 11 bases. Germline lookup yields CDR1 GTSNPN and CDR2 SVGIG (reference sequence). Losses at the gene ends were 3 bases for V and 3 bases for J; bases not matched to a gene: 4. This CDR3 comprises 14 residues. The CDR3 reads CAWSTGTGGYEQYF. As DNA, the CDR3 is TGTGCCTGGAGCACCGGGACAGGGGGCTACGAGCAGTACTTC.

The rearrangement links TRBV9 to TRBJ1-1; D might be TRBD1 (5 bases). V lost 2 bases and J 5 bases, leaving 13 bases between the germline ends. CDR1 is SGDLS, CDR2 YYNGEE, per germline. CDR3 length: 14 residues. In nucleotides, the CDR3 is TGTGCCAGCAGCGTTTCGGGACCGGGGACTGAAGCTTTCTTT. It codes for CASSVSGPGTEAFF.

V is TRBV7-2 and J is TRBJ2-1; the match to TRBD2 covers 10 bases. Germline values: CDR1 SGHTA, CDR2 FQGNSA. The CDR3 is 14 residues long. Germline trimming cut 5 bases from V and 4 bases from J; bases unmatched to any gene: 2. The CDR3 sequence is CASSVTSGYNEQFF. The CDR3 DNA reads as TGTGCCAGCAGCGTGACTAGCGGGTACAATGAGCAGTTCTTC.